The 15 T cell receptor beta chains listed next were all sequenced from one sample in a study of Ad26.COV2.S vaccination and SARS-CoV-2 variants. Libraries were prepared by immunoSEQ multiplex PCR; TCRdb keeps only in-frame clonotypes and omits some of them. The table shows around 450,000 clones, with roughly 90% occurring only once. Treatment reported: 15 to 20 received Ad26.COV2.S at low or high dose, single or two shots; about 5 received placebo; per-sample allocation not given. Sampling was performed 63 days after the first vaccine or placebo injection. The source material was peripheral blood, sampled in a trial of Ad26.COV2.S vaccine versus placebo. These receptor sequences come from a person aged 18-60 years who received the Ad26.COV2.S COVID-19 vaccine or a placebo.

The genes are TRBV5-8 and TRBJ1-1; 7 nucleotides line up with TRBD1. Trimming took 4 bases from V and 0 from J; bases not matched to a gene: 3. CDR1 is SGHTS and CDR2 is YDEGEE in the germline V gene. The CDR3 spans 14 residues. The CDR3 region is CASSLRGMNTEAFF. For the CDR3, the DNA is TGTGCCAGCAGCCTCAGGGGGATGAACACTGAAGCTTTCTTT. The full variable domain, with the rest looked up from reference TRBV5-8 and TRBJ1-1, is EAGVTQSPTHLIKTRGQQATLRCSPISGHTSVYWYQQALGLGLQFLLWYDEGEERNRGNFPPRFSGRQFPNYSSELNVNALELEDSALYLCASSLRGMNTEAFFGQGTRLTVV.

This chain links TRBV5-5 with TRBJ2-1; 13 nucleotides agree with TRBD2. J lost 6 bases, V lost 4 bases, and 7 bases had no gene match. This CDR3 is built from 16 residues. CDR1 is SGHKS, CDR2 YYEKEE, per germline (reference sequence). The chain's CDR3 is CASSNTGTSGANEQFF. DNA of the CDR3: TGTGCCAGCAGCAATACCGGGACTAGCGGGGCCAATGAGCAGTTCTTC. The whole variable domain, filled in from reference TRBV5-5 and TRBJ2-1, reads DAGVTQSPTHLIKTRGQQVTLRCSPISGHKSVSWYQQVLGQGPQFIFQYYEKEERGRGNFPDRFSARQFPNYSSELNVNALLLGDSALYLCASSNTGTSGANEQFFGPGTRLTVL.

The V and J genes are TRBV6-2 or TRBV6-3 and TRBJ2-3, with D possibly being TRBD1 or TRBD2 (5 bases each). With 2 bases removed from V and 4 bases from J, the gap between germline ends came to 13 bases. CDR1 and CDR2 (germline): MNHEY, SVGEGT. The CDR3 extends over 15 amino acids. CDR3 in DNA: TGTGCCAGCAGTTACGCAGGGAGCTTGGCAGATACGCAGTATTTT. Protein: CASSYAGSLADTQYF.

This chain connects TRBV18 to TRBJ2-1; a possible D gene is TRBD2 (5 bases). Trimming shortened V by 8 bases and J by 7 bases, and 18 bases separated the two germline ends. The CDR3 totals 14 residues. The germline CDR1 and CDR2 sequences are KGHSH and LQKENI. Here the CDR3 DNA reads TGTGCCAGCGTGTCAGTTGACCGGAGGAATGAGCAGTTCTTC. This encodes CASVSVDRRNEQFF. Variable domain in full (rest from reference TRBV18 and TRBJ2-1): NAGVMQNPRHLVRRRGQEARLRCSPMKGHSHVYWYRQLPEEGLKFMVYLQKENIIDESGMPKERFSAEFPKEGPSILRIQQVVRGDSAAYFCASVSVDRRNEQFFGPGTRLTVL.

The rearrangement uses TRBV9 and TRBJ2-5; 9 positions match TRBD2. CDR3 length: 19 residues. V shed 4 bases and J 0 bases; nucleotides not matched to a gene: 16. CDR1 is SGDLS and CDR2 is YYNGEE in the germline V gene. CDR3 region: CASSPWVASGARYQETQYF. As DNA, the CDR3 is TGTGCCAGCAGCCCGTGGGTGGCTAGCGGGGCCAGGTACCAAGAGACCCAGTACTTC.

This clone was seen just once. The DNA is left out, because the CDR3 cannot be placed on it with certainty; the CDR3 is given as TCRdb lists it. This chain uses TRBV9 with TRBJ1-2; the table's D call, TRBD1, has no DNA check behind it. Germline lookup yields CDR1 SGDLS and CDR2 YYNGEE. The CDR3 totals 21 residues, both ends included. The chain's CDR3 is CASSVGRSGSGQGVFGAGYTF.

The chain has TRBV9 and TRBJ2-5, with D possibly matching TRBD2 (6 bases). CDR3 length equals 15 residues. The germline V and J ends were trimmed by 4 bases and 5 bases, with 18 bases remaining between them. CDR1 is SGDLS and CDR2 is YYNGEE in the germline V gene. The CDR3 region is CASSPTLLARETQYF. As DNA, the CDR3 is TGTGCCAGCAGCCCTACCTTACTAGCCAGGGAGACCCAGTACTTC.

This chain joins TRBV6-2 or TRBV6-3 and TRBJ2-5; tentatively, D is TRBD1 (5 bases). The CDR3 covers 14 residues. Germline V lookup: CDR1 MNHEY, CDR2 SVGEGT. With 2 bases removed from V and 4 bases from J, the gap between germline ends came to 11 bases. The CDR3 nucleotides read TGTGCCAGCAGTTACCCAGGGTCCGGAGAGACCCAGTACTTC. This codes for CASSYPGSGETQYF.

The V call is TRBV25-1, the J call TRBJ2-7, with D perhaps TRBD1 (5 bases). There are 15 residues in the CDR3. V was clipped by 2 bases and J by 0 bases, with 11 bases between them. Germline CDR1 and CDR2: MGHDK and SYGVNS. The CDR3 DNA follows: TGTGCCAGCAGTGAACCAGGGCTTAGCTCCTACGAGCAGTACTTC. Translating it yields CASSEPGLSSYEQYF.

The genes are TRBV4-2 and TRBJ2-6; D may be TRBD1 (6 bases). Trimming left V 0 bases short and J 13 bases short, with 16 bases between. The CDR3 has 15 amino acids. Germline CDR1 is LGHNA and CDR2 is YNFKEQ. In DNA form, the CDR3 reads TGTGCCAGCAGCCAAGAGGTCAGGGGAGCTGAAGTCCTGACTTTC. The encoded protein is CASSQEVRGAEVLTF.

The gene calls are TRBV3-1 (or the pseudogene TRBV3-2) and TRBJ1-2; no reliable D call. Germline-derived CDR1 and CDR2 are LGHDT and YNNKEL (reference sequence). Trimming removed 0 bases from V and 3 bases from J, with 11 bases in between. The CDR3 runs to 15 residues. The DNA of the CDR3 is TGTGCCAGCAGCCAAGATCCAGGTTCTTACTATGGCTACACCTTC. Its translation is CASSQDPGSYYGYTF.

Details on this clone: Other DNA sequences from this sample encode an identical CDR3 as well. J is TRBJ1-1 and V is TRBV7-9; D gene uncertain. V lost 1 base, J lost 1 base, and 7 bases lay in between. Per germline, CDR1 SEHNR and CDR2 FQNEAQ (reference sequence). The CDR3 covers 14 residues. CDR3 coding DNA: TGTGCCAGCAGCTTAGGCGGACCGAACACTGAAGCTTTCTTT. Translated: CASSLGGPNTEAFF.

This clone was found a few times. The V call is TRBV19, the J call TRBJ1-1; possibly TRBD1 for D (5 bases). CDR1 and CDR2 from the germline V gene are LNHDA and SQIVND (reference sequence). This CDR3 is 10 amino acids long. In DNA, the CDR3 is TGTGCTTCCGGGGGGGTTGAAGCTTTCTTT. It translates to CASGGVEAFF.

CDR3 in amino acids: CASSQRTGRFEQYF. The CDR3 DNA sequence: TGCGCCAGCAGCCAAAGGACAGGGCGTTTCGAGCAGTACTTC. This chain connects TRBV4-1 to TRBJ2-7, with TRBD1 identical over 8 bases. The V and J ends lost 2 bases and 6 bases, in that order; junction bases with no gene match: 6. The CDR3 sequence is 14 residues long. The V gene's germline CDR1 is MGHRA and CDR2 YSYEKL.

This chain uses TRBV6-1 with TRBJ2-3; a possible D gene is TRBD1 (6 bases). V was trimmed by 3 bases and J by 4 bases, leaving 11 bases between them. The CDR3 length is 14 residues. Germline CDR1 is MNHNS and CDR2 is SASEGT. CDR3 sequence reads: CASSDAQGADTQYF. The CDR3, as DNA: TGTGCCAGCAGTGATGCACAGGGAGCAGATACGCAGTATTTT.